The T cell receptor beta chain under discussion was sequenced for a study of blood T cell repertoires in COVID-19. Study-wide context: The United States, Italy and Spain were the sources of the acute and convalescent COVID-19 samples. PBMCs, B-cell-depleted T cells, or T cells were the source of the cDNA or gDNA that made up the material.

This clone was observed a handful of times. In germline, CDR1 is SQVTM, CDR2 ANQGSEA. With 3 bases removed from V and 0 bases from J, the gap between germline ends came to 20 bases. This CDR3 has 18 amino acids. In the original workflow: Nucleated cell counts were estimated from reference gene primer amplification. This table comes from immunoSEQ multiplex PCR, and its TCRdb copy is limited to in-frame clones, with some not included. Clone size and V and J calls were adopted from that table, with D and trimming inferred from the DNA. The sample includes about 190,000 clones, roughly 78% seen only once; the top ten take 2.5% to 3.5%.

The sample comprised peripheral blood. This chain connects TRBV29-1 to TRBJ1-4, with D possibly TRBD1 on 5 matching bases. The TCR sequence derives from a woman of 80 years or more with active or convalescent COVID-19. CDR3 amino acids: CSVDLPVEGPATNEKLFF. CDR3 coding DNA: TGCAGCGTTGATTTGCCTGTGGAGGGACCTGCAACTAATGAAAAACTGTTTTTT.